What follows are 10 T cell receptor beta chains derived from one specimen sequenced in a study of blood T cell repertoires in COVID-19. TCRdb keeps only in-frame clones here, not all; method: immunoSEQ multiplex PCR. Of about 100,000 clones in the sample, over 90% were seen once. Sequencing used peripheral blood. All receptors come from a man aged 55 to 70 with acute or convalescent COVID-19.

This clone was found a few times. V usage is TRBV6-2 or TRBV6-3 and J usage is TRBJ1-1, with a weak D call TRBD1 (6 bases). This CDR3 comprises 15 residues. The V and J ends lost 5 bases and 3 bases respectively, with 16 bases between them. The V gene's germline CDR1 is MNHEY and CDR2 SVGEGT. The CDR3 spells CASSPTQGRYTEAFF. CDR3 nucleotides: TGTGCCAGCAGTCCCACACAGGGAAGGTACACTGAAGCTTTCTTT.

The chain joins TRBV6-5 to TRBJ1-1; D is ambiguous. CDR1 is MNHEY and CDR2 is SVGAGI in the germline V gene. This CDR3 region has 11 residues. V lost 10 bases and J 7 bases, leaving 13 bases between the germline ends. CDR3 sequence reads: CATRRAFEAFF. The CDR3, as DNA: TGTGCCACCAGGCGGGCATTTGAAGCTTTCTTT.

The chain couples TRBV5-1 to TRBJ2-7; no definite D call. Trimming took 3 bases from V and 13 from J, leaving 14 bases between them. This CDR3 contains 11 residues. Germline loops: CDR1 SGHRS, CDR2 YFSETQ. In nucleotides, the CDR3 is TGCGCCAGCAGCTCCGAGGCCCTTGGCTACTTC. Translation gives CASSSEALGYF.

This clone was counted a single time. This rearrangement joins TRBV4-1 to TRBJ1-1; D not resolved. The CDR3 totals 16 residues. Germline assignment: CDR1 MGHRA and CDR2 YSYEKL. V was pared by 2 bases and J by 1 base, with 14 bases between. CDR3 amino acids: CASSQTPLVGNTEAFF. CDR3 coding DNA: TGCGCCAGCAGCCAAACCCCCCTCGTCGGGAACACTGAAGCTTTCTTT.

The chain joins TRBV12-3 or TRBV12-4 to TRBJ2-3, with unresolved D. CDR3 size: 13 residues. V was shortened by 7 bases and J by 1 base, with 9 bases between the two germline ends. This chain's CDR3 is CASTPRGTDTQYF. DNA of the CDR3: TGTGCCAGCACCCCTCGGGGCACAGATACGCAGTATTTT.

The chain recombines TRBV19 with TRBJ1-1, with D uncertain. CDR1 is LNHDA and CDR2 is SQIVND in the germline V gene (reference sequence). CDR3 length: 14 amino acids. V lost 3 bases to trimming and J lost 0 bases, with 8 bases between them. The CDR3 nucleotides read TGTGCCAGTAGTATCTCCTCAGTGAACACTGAAGCTTTCTTT. Its translation: CASSISSVNTEAFF.

This rearrangement joins TRBV24-1 to TRBJ2-1; 8 bases map to TRBD2. Germline V gene data show CDR1 as KGHDR and CDR2 as SFDVKD. The V segment lost 3 bases and the J segment 5 bases; nucleotides outside the gene matches: 8. This CDR3 comprises 16 residues. The chain's CDR3 is CATSDTGTSFNNEQFF. CDR3 coding DNA: TGTGCCACCAGTGATACCGGGACTAGTTTTAACAATGAGCAGTTCTTC.

The chain employs TRBV3-1 (or the pseudogene TRBV3-2) and TRBJ2-7; D might be TRBD2 (5 bases). CDR1 is LGHDT and CDR2 is YNNKEL in the germline V gene (reference sequence). There are 12 residues in the CDR3. V gave up 4 bases and J gave up 2 bases, with 6 bases separating them. DNA of the CDR3: TGTGCCAGCAGCCCCGGGACCTACGAGCAGTACTTC. It specifies CASSPGTYEQYF.

The chain employs TRBV5-5 and TRBJ2-7; 8 positions match TRBD2. CDR3 length: 14 residues. With V trimmed by 0 bases and J by 6 bases, 5 bases remained unmatched. The germline V gene encodes CDR1 SGHKS and CDR2 YYEKEE (reference sequence). The CDR3 DNA follows: TGTGCCAGCAGCTTGGGTGAAGCGGGAGCCGAGCAGTACTTC. Translating gives CASSLGEAGAEQYF.

The CDR3 DNA reads TGTGCCATCAGTGAGTCGAGTAGCGGGAGTAGAGAGACCCAGTACTTC. Amino acid sequence: CAISESSSGSRETQYF. The V gene is TRBV10-3, the J gene TRBJ2-5; 9 bases are a match to TRBD2. Per the germline V gene, CDR1 is ENHRY and CDR2 is SYGVKD. V dropped 0 bases and J dropped 4; count of bases not matched to a gene: 6. The CDR3 is 16 residues long.